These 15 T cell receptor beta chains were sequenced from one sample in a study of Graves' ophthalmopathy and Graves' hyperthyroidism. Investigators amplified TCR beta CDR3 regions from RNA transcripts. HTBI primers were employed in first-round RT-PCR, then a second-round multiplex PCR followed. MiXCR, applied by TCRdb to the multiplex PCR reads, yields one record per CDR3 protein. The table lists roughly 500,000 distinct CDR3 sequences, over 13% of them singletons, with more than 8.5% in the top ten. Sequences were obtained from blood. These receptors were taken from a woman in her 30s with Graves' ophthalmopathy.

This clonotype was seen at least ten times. CDR3 in amino acids: CASIKGDRGGETQYF. Written as DNA, the CDR3 is TGTGCCAGCATCAAGGGGGACAGGGGCGGGGAGACCCAGTACTTC. J is TRBJ2-5 and V is TRBV12-3 or TRBV12-4, with 10 nucleotides matching TRBD1. This CDR3 contains 15 residues. V lost 7 bases and J lost 5; bases outside the gene matches: 10.

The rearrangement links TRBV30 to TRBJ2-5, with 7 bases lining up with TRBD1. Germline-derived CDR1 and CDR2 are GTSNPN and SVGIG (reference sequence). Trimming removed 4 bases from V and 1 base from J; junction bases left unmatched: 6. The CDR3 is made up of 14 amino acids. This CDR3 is CAWNIGGLQETQYF. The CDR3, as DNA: TGTGCCTGGAATATAGGGGGCCTCCAAGAGACCCAGTACTTC.

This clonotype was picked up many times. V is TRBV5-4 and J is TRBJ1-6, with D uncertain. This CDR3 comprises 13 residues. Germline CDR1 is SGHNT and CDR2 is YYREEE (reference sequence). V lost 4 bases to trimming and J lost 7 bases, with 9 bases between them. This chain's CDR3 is CASSKEPNSPLHF. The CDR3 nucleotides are TGTGCCAGCAGCAAGGAGCCAAATTCACCCCTCCACTTT.

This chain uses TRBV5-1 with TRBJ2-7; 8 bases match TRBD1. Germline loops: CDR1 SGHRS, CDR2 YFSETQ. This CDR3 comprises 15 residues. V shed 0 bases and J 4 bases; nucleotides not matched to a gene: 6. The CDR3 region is CASSLGDRRFYEQYF. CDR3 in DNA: TGCGCCAGCAGCTTGGGGGACAGGCGGTTTTACGAGCAGTACTTC.

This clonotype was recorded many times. Here the CDR3 reads CASSPGQGRRLGSPLHF. The CDR3, as DNA: TGTGCCAGCAGTCCGGGACAGGGTCGGAGGTTGGGTTCACCCCTCCACTTT. V gene TRBV6-1 combines with J gene TRBJ1-6, with 9 bases aligning to TRBD1. Germline V gene data show CDR1 as MNHNS and CDR2 as SASEGT. This CDR3 spans 17 amino acids. Losses at the gene ends were 5 bases for V and 9 bases for J; bases not matched to a gene: 14.

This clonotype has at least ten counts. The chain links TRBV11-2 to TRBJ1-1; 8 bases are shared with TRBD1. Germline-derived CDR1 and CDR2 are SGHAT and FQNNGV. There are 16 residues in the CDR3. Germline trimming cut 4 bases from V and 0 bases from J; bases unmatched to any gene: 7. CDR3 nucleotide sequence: TGTGCCAGCAGCTCCCGGACAGGGAGTATGAACACTGAAGCTTTCTTT. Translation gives CASSSRTGSMNTEAFF.

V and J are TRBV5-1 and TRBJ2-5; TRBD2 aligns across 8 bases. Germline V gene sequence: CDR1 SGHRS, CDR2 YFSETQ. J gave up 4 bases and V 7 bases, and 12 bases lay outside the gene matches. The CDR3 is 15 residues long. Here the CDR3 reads CASASGGAARETQYF. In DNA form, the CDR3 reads TGCGCCAGCGCCTCGGGAGGGGCAGCTCGAGAGACCCAGTACTTC. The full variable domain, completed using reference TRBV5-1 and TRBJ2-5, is KAGVTQTPRYLIKTRGQQVTLSCSPISGHRSVSWYQQTPGQGLQFLFEYFSETQRNKGNFPGRFSGRQFSNSRSEMNVSTLELGDSALYLCASASGGAARETQYFGPGTRLLVL.

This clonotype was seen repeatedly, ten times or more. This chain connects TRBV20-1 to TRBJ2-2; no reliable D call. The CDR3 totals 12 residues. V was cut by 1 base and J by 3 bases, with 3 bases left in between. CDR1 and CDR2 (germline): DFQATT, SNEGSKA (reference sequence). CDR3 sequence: CSARADTGELFF. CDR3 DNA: TGCAGTGCTAGAGCGGACACCGGGGAGCTGTTTTTT.

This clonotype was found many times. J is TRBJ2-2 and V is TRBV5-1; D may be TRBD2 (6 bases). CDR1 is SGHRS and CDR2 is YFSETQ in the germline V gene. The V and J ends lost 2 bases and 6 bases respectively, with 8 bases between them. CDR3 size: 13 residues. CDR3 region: CASSLREAGELFF. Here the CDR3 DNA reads TGCGCCAGCAGCTTAAGGGAGGCCGGGGAGCTGTTTTTT.

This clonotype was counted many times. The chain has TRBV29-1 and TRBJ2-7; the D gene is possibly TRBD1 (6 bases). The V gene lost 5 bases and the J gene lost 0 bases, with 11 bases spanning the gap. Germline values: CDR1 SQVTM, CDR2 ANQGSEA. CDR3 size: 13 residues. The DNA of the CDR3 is TGCAGCGTTTCACAGGGCCGCTCCTACGAGCAGTACTTC. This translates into CSVSQGRSYEQYF.

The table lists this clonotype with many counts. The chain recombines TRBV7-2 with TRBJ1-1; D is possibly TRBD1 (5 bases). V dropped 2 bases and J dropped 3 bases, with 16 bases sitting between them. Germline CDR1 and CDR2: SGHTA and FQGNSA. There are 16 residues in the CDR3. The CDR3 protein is CASSLSFTGLDTEAFF. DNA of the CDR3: TGTGCCAGCAGCTTATCGTTTACAGGTTTGGACACTGAAGCTTTCTTT. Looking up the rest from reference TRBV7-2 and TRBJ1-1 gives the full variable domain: GAGVSQSPSNKVTEKGKDVELRCDPISGHTALYWYRQSLGQGLEFLIYFQGNSAPDKSGLPSDRFSAERTGGSVSTLTIQRTQQEDSAVYLCASSLSFTGLDTEAFFGQGTRLTVV.

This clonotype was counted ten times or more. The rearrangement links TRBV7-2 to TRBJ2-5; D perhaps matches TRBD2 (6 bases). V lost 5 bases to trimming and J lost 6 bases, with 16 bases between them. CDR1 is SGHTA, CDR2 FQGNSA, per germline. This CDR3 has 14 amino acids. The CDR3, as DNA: TGTGCCAGCAGCCGTAGCGGTGATACCAAGACCCAGTACTTC. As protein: CASSRSGDTKTQYF.

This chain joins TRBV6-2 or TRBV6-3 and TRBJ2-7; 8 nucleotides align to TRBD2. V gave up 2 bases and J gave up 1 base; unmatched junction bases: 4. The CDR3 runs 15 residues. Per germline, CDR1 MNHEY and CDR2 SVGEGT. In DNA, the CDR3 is TGTGCCAGCAGTTACAAGACGGGGGGGTCCTACGAGCAGTACTTC. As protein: CASSYKTGGSYEQYF.

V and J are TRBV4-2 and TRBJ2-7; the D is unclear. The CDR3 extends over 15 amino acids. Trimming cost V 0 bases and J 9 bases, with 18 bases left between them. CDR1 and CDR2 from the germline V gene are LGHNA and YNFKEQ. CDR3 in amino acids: CASSQDSAQRRRQYF. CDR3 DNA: TGTGCCAGCAGCCAAGATTCGGCTCAGCGTCGTCGGCAGTACTTC.

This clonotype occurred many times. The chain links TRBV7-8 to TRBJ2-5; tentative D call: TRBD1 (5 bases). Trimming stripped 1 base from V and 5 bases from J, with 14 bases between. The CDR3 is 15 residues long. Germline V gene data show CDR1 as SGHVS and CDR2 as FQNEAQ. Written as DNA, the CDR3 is TGTGCCAGCAGCTTAGGACCACAGGACGAGGAGACCCAGTACTTC. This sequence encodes CASSLGPQDEETQYF.